This T cell receptor (beta chain) was sequenced for a study of cytomegalovirus exposure and HLA in healthy donors. Study context: As an earlier analysis found, 150 million to 200 million T cells yielded about 120 million unique TCR beta sequences.

In this sample, this clone turned up once. The antigen is undetermined. One junction end does not reproduce the germline sequence, and a read error may be involved. CDR3 length: 11 amino acids. Germline V gene sequence: CDR1 SEHNR, CDR2 FQNEAQ (reference sequence). Likely unrecorded immune exposures existed in these nominally healthy donors. The PCR had 60 Vbeta and 13 Jbeta primers. Measured with immunoSEQ multiplex PCR; TCRdb has only the in-frame clones, and not every one. This table holds over 150,000 clones, more than 70% found once. Study-wide results and limits: From TCR beta sequences, most subjects' HLA-A and HLA-B alleles were reportedly predicted accurately.

Sequenced material: PBMCs. This rearrangement joins TRBV7-9 to TRBJ2-7; no clear D gene. The sequence was collected from a man in his 60s in good health and CMV-seronegative. The CDR3 DNA reads as TGTTCCAGCAGCTTAGGAGTGTGGCAGTACTTC. Encoded protein: CSSSLGVWQYF.